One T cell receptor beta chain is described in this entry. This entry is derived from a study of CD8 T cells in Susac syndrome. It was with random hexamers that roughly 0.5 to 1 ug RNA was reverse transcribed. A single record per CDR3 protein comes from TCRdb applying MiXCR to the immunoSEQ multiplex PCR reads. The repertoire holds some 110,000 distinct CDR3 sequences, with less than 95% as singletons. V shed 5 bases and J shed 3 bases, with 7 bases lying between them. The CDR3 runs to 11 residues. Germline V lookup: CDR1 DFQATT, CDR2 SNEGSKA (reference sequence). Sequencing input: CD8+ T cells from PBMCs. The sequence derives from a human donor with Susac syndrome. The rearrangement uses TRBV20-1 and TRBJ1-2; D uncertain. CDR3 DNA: TGCAGTGCTCCGGTCGACTATGGCTACACCTTC. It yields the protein CSAPVDYGYTF.